This T cell receptor (beta chain) was found in a study of blood T cell repertoires in COVID-19 (TCRdb year 2020). Some background on the complete study: The collaborator samples originated in the United States, Italy and Spain and spanned the acute and convalescent phases of COVID-19. The prospective study material was composed of cDNA or gDNA derived from T cells, B-cell-depleted T cells, or PBMCs. Subjects who had been exposed to COVID-19, were actively infected with it, or had recovered from it provided the deeply sampled blood TCRbeta repertoires that made up the dataset. A freely available public database, intended as a resource for researchers studying the immune response to SARS-CoV-2, is where the repertoires were released. The samples were drawn from the first 160 participants of the ongoing ImmuneRACE study and from roughly 1,300 subjects provided by 6 global collaborators. Sample metadata almost always included a de-identified subject ID, COVID-19 status, age in years and sex. Where available, HLA class I and class II types were taken from metadata supplied by the sample provider and were not determined by assay-based typing.

Whole blood was collected in K2EDTA tubes by collaborating institutions according to the institutions' own protocols. For TCRbeta analysis, collaborators shipped samples as frozen whole blood, isolated PBMCs, or DNA extracted from either of those sample types. This clone was found a few times. The clone's antigen remains unknown. Base qualities are not provided; no much larger clone lies one nucleotide away. What the study reported, not specific to this receptor: The amount of clinical and demographic metadata varied by source and participant and was provided uncurated.

TCRbeta CDR3 regions were amplified from genomic DNA using the immunoSEQ Assay, a bias-controlled multiplex PCR. Per the original workflow: Within the assay, amplification of reference gene primers was used to estimate how many nucleated cells each sample contained. To quantify the absolute abundance of each unique TCRbeta CDR3 rearrangement, sequence reads were collapsed and filtered. For each sample, productive Simpson clonality was calculated as the square root of Simpson's diversity index over productive rearrangements. Entries here come from immuneACCESS through TCRdb and include only in-frame sequences with V and J called. Some clones fail to appear in such tables; in the studies checked, an unresolved V gene covers under half of the shortfall, and the cause of the remainder is unknown. V, J and clone size are taken as reported in that table, and D and trimming were inferred from the DNA itself. This sample has over 95,000 clones in its table, and approximately 88% of those were observed once. The ten top clones hold approximately 15% of the sample.

CDR1 SQVTM and CDR2 ANQGSEA are derived from the germline V gene. V gives up 7 bases and J gives up 2 bases, and the segment between their germline ends measures 11 bases. Its CDR3 holds 12 amino acids, cysteine through phenylalanine. Of the read, only the CDR3 DNA is kept; its 36 bases are in frame from base 1. The sequencing sample was made of peripheral blood. The rearranged segments are TRBV29-1 and TRBJ1-2; TRBD1 could be the D gene, as 6 bases match. The TCR was taken from a woman aged 55 to 70 with acute or convalescent COVID-19. The bases are TGCAGCGCTGGGGGGGCGAACTATGGCTACACCTTC. Its product reads: CSAGGANYGYTF. Beyond the CDR3, the reference TRBV29-1 and TRBJ1-2 genes provide the residues; the full variable domain reads: SAVISQKPSRDICQRGTSLTIQCQVDSQVTMMFWYRQQPGQSLTLIATANQGSEATYESGFVIDKFPISRPNLTFSTLTVSNMSPEDSSIYLCSAGGANYGYTFGSGTRLTVV.